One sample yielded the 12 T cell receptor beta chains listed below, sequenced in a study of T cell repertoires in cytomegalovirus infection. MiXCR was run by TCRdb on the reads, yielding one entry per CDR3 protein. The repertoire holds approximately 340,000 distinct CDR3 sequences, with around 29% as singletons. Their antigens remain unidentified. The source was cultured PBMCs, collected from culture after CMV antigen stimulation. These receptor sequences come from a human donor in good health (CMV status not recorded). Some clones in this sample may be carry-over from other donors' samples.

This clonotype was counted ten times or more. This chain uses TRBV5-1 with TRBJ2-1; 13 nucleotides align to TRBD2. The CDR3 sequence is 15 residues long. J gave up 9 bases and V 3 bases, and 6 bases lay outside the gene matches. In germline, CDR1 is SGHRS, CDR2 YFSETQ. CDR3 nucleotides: TGCGCCAGCAGCTGGGGACTAGCGGGAAGAGGTGAGCAGTTCTTC. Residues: CASSWGLAGRGEQFF. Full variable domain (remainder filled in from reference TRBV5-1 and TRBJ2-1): KAGVTQTPRYLIKTRGQQVTLSCSPISGHRSVSWYQQTPGQGLQFLFEYFSETQRNKGNFPGRFSGRQFSNSRSEMNVSTLELGDSALYLCASSWGLAGRGEQFFGPGTRLTVL.

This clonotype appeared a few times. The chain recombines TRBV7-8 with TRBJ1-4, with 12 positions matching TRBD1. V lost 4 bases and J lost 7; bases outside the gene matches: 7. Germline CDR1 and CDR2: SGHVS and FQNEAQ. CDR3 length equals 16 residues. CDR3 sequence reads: CASSSGGQGASEKLFF. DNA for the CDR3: TGTGCCAGCAGCTCGGGGGGACAGGGGGCAAGTGAAAAACTGTTTTTT.

The CDR3 spells CSANEETQYF. CDR3 DNA sequence: TGCAGCGCCAACGAAGAGACCCAGTACTTC. The chain couples TRBV29-1 to TRBJ2-5; no reliable D call. The ends were cut back, 7 bases at V and 3 bases at J, with 6 bases in the middle. The CDR3 contains 10 residues. Per the germline V gene, CDR1 is SQVTM and CDR2 is ANQGSEA.

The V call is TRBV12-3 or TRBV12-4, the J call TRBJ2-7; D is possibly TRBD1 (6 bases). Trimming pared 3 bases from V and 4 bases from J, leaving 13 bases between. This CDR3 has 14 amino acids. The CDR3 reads CASSLWDTKYEQYV. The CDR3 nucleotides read TGTGCCAGCAGTTTGTGGGACACAAAATACGAGCAGTACGTC.

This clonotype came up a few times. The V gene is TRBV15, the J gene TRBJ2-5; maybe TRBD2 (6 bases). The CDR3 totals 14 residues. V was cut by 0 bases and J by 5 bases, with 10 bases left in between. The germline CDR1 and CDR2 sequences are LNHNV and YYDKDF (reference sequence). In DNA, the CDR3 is TGTGCCACCAGCAGAGATGGGAGCGGGGAGACCCAGTACTTC. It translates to CATSRDGSGETQYF.

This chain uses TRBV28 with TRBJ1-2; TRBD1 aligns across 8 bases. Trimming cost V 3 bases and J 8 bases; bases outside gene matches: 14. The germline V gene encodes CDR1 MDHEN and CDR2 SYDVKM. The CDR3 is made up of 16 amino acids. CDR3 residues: CASSFASQGARRGYTF. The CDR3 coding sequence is TGTGCCAGCAGTTTCGCGTCCCAGGGGGCGCGGAGAGGCTACACCTTC.

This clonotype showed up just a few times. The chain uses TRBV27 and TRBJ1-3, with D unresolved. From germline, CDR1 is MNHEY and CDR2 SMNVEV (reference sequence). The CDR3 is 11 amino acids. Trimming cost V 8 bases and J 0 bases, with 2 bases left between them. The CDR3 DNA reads TGTGCCAGCTTCTCTGGAAACACCATATATTTT. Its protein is CASFSGNTIYF.

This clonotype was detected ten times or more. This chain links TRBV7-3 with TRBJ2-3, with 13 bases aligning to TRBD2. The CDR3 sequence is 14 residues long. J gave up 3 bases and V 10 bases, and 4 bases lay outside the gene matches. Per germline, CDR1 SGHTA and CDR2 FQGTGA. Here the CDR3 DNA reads TGTGCCACCGCGACTAGCGGGAGGACAGATACGCAGTATTTT. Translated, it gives CATATSGRTDTQYF.

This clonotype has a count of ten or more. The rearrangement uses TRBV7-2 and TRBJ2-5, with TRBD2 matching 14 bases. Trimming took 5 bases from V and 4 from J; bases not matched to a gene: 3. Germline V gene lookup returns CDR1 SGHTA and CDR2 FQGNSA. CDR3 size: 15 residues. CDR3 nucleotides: TGTGCCAGCAGCCGGGGACTAGCGGGAGTAGAGACCCAGTACTTC. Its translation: CASSRGLAGVETQYF. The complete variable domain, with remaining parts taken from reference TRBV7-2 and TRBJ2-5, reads GAGVSQSPSNKVTEKGKDVELRCDPISGHTALYWYRQSLGQGLEFLIYFQGNSAPDKSGLPSDRFSAERTGGSVSTLTIQRTQQEDSAVYLCASSRGLAGVETQYFGPGTRLLVL.

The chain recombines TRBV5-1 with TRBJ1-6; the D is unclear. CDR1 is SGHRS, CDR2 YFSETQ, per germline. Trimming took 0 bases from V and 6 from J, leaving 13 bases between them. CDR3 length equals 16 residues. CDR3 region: CASSLETVRSNSPLHF. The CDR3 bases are TGCGCCAGCAGCTTGGAAACCGTCCGGAGTAATTCACCCCTCCACTTT.

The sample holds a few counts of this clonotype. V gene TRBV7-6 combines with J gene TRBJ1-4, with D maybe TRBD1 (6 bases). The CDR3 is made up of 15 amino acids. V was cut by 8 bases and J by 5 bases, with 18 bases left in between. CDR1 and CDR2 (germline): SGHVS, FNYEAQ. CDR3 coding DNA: TGTGCCAGCCGAAGGGGGAGAACCTCAAATGAAAAACTGTTTTTT. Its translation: CASRRGRTSNEKLFF.

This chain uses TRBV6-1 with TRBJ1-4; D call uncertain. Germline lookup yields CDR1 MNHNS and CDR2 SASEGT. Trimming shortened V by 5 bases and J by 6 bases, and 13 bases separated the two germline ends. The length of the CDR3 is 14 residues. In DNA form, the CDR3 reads TGTGCCAGCAGTTACGCTGGGAGGGATGAAAAACTGTTTTTT. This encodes CASSYAGRDEKLFF.